This T cell receptor beta chain was profiled in a study of naive and memory T cell subsets. Two oligonucleotides, mixed equimolar, formed the beta constant-region primer covering TRBC1 and TRBC2. Ligated cDNA was amplified by four rounds of PCR with nested alpha and beta constant-region primers and SP2. Ligation attached a single-stranded oligonucleotide with a 12-nucleotide UMI and the SP2 primer to the cDNA 3' end. Each CDR3 protein gets one entry after TCRdb re-called the UMI-ligation and nested PCR reads with MiXCR. The sample holds roughly 100,000 distinct CDR3 sequences; approximately 14% are singletons and the top ten take 2.5% to 3%. In germline, CDR1 is SGHVS, CDR2 FQNEAQ. The junction had 5 bases not matched to a gene; V was cut back by 3 bases and J by 8 bases. This CDR3 has 13 amino acids. At least ten counts were recorded for this clonotype. Its matching antigen is unknown. General study findings and limits: A few larger clonotypes appeared in naive repertoires, especially CD8, possibly memory cells re-expressing CD45RA. Clonotypes here are unpaired alpha or beta chain sequences.

The source of this sequence is a human donor in good health. The rearrangement links TRBV7-8 to TRBJ1-1; 8 positions match TRBD1. Sequencing input: naive CD8+ T cells from blood. In nucleotides, the CDR3 is TGTGCCAGCAGCTTGTGGGACAGGCAAGAAGCTTTCTTT. It yields the protein CASSLWDRQEAFF. Variable domain in full (rest from reference TRBV7-8 and TRBJ1-1): GAGVSQSPRYKVAKRGQDVALRCDPISGHVSLFWYQQALGQGPEFLTYFQNEAQLDKSGLPSDRFFAERPEGSVSTLKIQRTQQEDSAVYLCASSLWDRQEAFFGQGTRLTVV.